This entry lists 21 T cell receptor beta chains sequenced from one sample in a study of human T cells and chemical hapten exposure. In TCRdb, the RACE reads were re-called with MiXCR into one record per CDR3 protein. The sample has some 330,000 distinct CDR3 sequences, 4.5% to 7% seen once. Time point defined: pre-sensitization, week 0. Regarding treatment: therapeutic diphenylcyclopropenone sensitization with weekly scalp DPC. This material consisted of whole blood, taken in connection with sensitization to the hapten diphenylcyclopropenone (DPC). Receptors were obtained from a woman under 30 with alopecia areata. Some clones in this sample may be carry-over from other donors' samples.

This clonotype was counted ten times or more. CDR3 bases: TGTGCCAGCAGCGTAGCTAGCGGGGGGGGGAATGAGCAGTTCTTC. Amino acid sequence: CASSVASGGGNEQFF. The rearrangement uses TRBV9 and TRBJ2-1, with TRBD2 matching 12 bases. Per the germline V gene, CDR1 is SGDLS and CDR2 is YYNGEE. The junction had 2 bases not matched to a gene; V was cut back by 0 bases and J by 7 bases. The CDR3 is 15 amino acids.

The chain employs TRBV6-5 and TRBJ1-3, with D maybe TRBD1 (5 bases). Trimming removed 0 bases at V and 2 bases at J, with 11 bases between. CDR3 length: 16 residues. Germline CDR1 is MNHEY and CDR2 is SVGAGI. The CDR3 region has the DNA TGTGCCAGCAGTTACTCGTCCCAGGGTCCTGGAAACACCATATATTTT. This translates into CASSYSSQGPGNTIYF.

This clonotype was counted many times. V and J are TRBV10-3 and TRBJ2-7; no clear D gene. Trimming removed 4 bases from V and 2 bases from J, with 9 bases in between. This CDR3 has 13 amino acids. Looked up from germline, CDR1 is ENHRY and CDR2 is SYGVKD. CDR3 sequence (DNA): TGTGCCATCAGTGGGTCCCTCGCCTACGAGCAGTACTTC. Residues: CAISGSLAYEQYF.

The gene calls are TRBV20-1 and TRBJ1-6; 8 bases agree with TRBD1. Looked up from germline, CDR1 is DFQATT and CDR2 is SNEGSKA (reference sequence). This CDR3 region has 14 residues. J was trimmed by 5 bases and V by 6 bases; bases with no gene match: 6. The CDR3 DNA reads TGCAGTGCCCAGGACAGGGTGAATAATTCACCCCTCCACTTT. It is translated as CSAQDRVNNSPLHF.

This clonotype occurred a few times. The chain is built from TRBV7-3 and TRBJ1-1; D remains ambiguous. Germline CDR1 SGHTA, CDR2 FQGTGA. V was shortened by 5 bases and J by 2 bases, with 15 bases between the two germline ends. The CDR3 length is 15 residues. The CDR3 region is CASSPAVAPNTEAFF. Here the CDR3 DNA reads TGTGCCAGCAGCCCGGCCGTAGCGCCTAACACTGAAGCTTTCTTT.

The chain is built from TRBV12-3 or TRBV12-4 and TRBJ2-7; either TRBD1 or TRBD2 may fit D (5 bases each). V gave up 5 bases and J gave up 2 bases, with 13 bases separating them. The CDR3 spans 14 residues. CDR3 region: CASSMVGATYEQYF. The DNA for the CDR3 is TGTGCCAGCAGTATGGTCGGGGCAACCTACGAGCAGTACTTC.

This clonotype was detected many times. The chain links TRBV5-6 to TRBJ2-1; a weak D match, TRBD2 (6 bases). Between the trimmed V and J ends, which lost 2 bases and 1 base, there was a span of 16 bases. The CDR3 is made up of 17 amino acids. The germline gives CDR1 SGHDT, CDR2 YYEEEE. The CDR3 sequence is CASSLRGRGLSYNEQFF. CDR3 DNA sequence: TGTGCCAGCAGCTTAAGAGGGCGGGGACTTTCCTACAATGAGCAGTTCTTC. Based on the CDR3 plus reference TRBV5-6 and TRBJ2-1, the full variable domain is DAGVTQSPTHLIKTRGQQVTLRCSPKSGHDTVSWYQQALGQGPQFIFQYYEEEERQRGNFPDRFSGHQFPNYSSELNVNALLLGDSALYLCASSLRGRGLSYNEQFFGPGTRLTVL.

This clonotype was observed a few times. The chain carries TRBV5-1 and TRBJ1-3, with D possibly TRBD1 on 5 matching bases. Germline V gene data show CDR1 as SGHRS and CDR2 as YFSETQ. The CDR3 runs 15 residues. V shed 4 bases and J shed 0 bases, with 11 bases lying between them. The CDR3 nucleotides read TGCGCCAGCAGCCCGGGGGTCAGCTCTGGAAACACCATATATTTT. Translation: CASSPGVSSGNTIYF.

The CDR3 nucleotides are TGTGCCAGCAGCTCCGGACTTAACTATGGCTACACCTTC. Protein product: CASSSGLNYGYTF. This chain joins TRBV28 and TRBJ1-2; D is unresolved. The germline V and J ends were trimmed by 6 bases and 1 base, with 9 bases remaining between them. CDR1 and CDR2 from the germline V gene are MDHEN and SYDVKM. This CDR3 comprises 13 residues.

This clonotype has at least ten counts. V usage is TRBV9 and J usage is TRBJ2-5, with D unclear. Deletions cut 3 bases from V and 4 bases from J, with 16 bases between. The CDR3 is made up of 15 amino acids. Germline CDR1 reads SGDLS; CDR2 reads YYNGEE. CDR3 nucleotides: TGTGCCAGCAGCGAAGGGCAGCTTAAGGGAGAGACCCAGTACTTC. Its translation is CASSEGQLKGETQYF.

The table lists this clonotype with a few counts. The CDR3 nucleotides read TGTGCCAGCAGCCAAGATCCGAGCGGGGTAACCTACGAGCAGTACTTC. Translated: CASSQDPSGVTYEQYF. The V gene is TRBV3-1, the J gene TRBJ2-7; 7 nucleotides match TRBD2. Germline lookup yields CDR1 LGHDT and CDR2 YNNKEL (reference sequence). The length of the CDR3 is 16 residues. V was pared by 0 bases and J by 2 bases, with 7 bases of the junction left unmatched.

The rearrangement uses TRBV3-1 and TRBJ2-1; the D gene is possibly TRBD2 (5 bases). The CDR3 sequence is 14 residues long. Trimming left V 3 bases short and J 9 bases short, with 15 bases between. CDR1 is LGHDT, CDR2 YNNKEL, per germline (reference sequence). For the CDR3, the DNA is TGTGCCAGCAGCCACGGGATAAAGATAAGTGAGCAGTTCTTC. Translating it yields CASSHGIKISEQFF.

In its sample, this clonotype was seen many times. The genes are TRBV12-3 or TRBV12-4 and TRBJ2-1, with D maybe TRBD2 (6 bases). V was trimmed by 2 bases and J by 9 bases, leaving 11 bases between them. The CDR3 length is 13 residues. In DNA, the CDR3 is TGTGCCAGCAGTTTATTACGGGGGTTTGAGCAGTTCTTC. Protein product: CASSLLRGFEQFF.

The CDR3 DNA is TGTGCCAGCAGTTTTAGGGGACTAGCGAACACCGGGGAGCTGTTTTTT. Protein sequence: CASSFRGLANTGELFF. V and J are TRBV28 and TRBJ2-2, with 8 nucleotides matching TRBD2. This CDR3 is 16 amino acids long. Germline-derived CDR1 and CDR2 are MDHEN and SYDVKM. Trimming took 3 bases from V and 0 from J; bases not matched to a gene: 3.

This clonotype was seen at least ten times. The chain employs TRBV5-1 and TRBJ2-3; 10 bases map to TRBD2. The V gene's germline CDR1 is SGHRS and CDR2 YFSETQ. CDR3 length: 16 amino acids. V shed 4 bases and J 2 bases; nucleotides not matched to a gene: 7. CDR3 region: CASSLGLARVTDTQYF. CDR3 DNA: TGCGCCAGCAGCCTGGGACTAGCGAGGGTCACAGATACGCAGTATTTT.

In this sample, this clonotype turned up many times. CDR3 region: CASSPHPNTEAFF. CDR3 nucleotides: TGTGCCAGCAGCCCACATCCGAACACTGAAGCTTTCTTT. V and J are TRBV7-6 and TRBJ1-1, with D hard to call. The V gene's germline CDR1 is SGHVS and CDR2 FNYEAQ. CDR3 size: 13 residues. Trimming took 5 bases from V and 1 from J, leaving 8 bases between them.

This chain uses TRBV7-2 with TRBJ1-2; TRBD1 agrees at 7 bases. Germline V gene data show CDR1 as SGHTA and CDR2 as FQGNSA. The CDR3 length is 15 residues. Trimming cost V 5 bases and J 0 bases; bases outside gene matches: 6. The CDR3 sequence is CASSPAGTANYGYTF. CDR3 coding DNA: TGTGCCAGCAGCCCGGCCGGGACAGCTAACTATGGCTACACCTTC.

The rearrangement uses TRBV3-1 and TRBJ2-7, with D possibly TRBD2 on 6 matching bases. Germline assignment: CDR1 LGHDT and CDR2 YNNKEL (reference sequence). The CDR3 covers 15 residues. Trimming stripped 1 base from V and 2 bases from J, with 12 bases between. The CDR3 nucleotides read TGTGCCAGCAGCCAAGTTTGGGCGGGACCCTACGAGCAGTACTTC. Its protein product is CASSQVWAGPYEQYF.

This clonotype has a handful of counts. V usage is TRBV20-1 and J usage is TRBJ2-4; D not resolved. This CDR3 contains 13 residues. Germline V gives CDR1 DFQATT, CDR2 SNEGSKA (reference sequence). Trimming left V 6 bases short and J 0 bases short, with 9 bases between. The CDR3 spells CSAMAIAKNIQYF. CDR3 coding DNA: TGCAGTGCCATGGCTATAGCCAAAAACATTCAGTACTTC.

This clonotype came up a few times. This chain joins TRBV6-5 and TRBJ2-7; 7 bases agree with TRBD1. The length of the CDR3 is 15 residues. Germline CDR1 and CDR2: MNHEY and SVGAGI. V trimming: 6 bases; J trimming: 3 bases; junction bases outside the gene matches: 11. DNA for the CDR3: TGTGCCAGCAGCCGGGACAGCCCGTGGGGCTACGAGCAGTACTTC. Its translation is CASSRDSPWGYEQYF.

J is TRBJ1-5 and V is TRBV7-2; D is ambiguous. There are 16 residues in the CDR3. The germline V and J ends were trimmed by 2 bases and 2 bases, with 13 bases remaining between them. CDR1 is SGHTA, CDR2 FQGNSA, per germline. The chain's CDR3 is CASSLIWTAGNQPQHF. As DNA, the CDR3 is TGTGCCAGCAGCTTAATATGGACCGCTGGCAATCAGCCCCAGCATTTT.